This T cell receptor (beta chain) is drawn from a study of response to subunit inactivated influenza vaccine. Overall study findings and caveats: Authors suggested each seasonal flu vaccination may recruit only limited numbers of new T cells.

Concerning this clonotype: The antigen is not known.

TCRdb re-analysed the RT-PCR reads in MiXCR, keeping a single row per CDR3 protein. The sample has about 700,000 distinct CDR3 sequences, 14% seen once; the top ten hold about 7.4%. The sequenced sample was PBMCs from blood, obtained less than 15 days before vaccination. The sequence derives from a man over 45 who received an inactivated influenza vaccine.

The CDR3 here is CASSYSNGAQETQYF. CDR3 DNA: TGTGCCAGCAGTTACTCGAACGGGGCCCAAGAGACCCAGTACTTC. This chain links TRBV6-5 with TRBJ2-5; D possibly matches TRBD1 or TRBD2 (5 bases each). Deletions cut 0 bases from V and 1 base from J, with 9 bases between. The germline gives CDR1 MNHEY, CDR2 SVGAGI. The CDR3 loop spans 15 amino acids.